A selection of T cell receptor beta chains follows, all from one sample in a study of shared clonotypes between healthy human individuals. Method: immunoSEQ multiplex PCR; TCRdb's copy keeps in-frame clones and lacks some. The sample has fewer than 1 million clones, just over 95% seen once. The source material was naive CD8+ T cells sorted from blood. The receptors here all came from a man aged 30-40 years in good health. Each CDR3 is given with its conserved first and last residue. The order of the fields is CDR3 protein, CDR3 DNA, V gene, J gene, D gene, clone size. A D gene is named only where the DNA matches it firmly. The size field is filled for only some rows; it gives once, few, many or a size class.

CDR3 protein: CASSLAQHQVNEQFF
CDR3 DNA: TGTGCCAGCAGCTTAGCGCAGCATCAAGTCAATGAGCAGTTCTTC
V gene: TRBV7-9
J gene: TRBJ2-1
D gene: NA
clone size: NA

CDR3 protein: CASAGLAGASYEQYF
CDR3 DNA: TGTGCCAGCGCCGGACTAGCGGGCGCCTCCTACGAGCAGTACTTC
V gene: TRBV6-6
J gene: TRBJ2-7
D gene: TRBD2
clone size: NA

CDR3 protein: CSVEREGRYNEQFF
CDR3 DNA: TGCAGCGTTGAGCGGGAGGGAAGATACAATGAGCAGTTCTTC
V gene: TRBV29-1
J gene: TRBJ2-1
D gene: TRBD2
clone size: NA

CDR3 protein: CASSSRQGVSEETQYF
CDR3 DNA: TGTGCCAGCAGCTCACGACAGGGTGTGTCGGAAGAGACCCAGTACTTC
V gene: TRBV7-6
J gene: TRBJ2-5
D gene: TRBD1
clone size: NA

CDR3 protein: CASSPDGGSYNEQFF
CDR3 DNA: TGCGCCAGCAGCCCAGATGGGGGATCCTACAATGAGCAGTTCTTC
V gene: TRBV4-3
J gene: TRBJ2-1
D gene: NA
clone size: NA

CDR3 protein: CASSLGVAGNTIYF
CDR3 DNA: TGTGCCAGCAGCTTAGGGGTTGCTGGAAACACCATATATTTT
V gene: TRBV5-6
J gene: TRBJ1-3
D gene: NA
clone size: few

CDR3 protein: CASSDGGQPQHF
CDR3 DNA: TGTGCCAGCAGTGACGGGGGTCAGCCCCAGCATTTT
V gene: TRBV2
J gene: TRBJ1-5
D gene: NA
clone size: NA

CDR3 protein: CASSSGLEQFF
CDR3 DNA: TGTGCCAGCAGTTCGGGCCTCGAGCAGTTCTTC
V gene: TRBV6-6
J gene: TRBJ2-1
D gene: NA
clone size: NA

CDR3 protein: CASSHTDSPPFNEQFF
CDR3 DNA: TGTGCCAGCAGCCATACGGACAGCCCACCCTTCAATGAGCAGTTCTTC
V gene: TRBV7-9
J gene: TRBJ2-1
D gene: NA
clone size: NA

CDR3 protein: CSVEQGDRSGNTIYF
CDR3 DNA: TGCAGCGTTGAACAGGGGGACAGGTCTGGAAACACCATATATTTT
V gene: TRBV29-1
J gene: TRBJ1-3
D gene: TRBD1
clone size: NA

CDR3 protein: CASSTTGGRNQPQHF
CDR3 DNA: TGTGCCAGCAGCACCACTGGCGGAAGGAATCAGCCCCAGCATTTT
V gene: TRBV7-8
J gene: TRBJ1-5
D gene: NA
clone size: NA

CDR3 protein: CSVEGRGRGDTQYF
CDR3 DNA: TGCAGCGTTGAAGGTCGAGGAAGGGGAGATACGCAGTATTTT
V gene: TRBV29-1
J gene: TRBJ2-3
D gene: NA
clone size: NA

CDR3 protein: CASSLSGPATGELFF
CDR3 DNA: TGCGCCAGCAGCTTGTCCGGGCCGGCCACCGGGGAGCTGTTTTTT
V gene: TRBV5-1
J gene: TRBJ2-2
D gene: NA
clone size: NA

CDR3 protein: CASGFGRGTEAFF
CDR3 DNA: TGTGCTAGTGGTTTTGGCCGGGGCACTGAAGCTTTCTTT
V gene: TRBV12-5
J gene: TRBJ1-1
D gene: NA
clone size: NA

CDR3 protein: CASSSDGTGHTGELFF
CDR3 DNA: TGTGCCAGCAGTTCCGACGGGACAGGGCACACCGGGGAGCTGTTTTTT
V gene: TRBV6-5
J gene: TRBJ2-2
D gene: TRBD1
clone size: NA

CDR3 protein: CASSLGKEQFF
CDR3 DNA: TGTGCCAGCAGCTTGGGCAAGGAGCAGTTCTTC
V gene: TRBV7-9
J gene: TRBJ2-1
D gene: NA
clone size: NA

CDR3 protein: CASRYRGTSTDTQYF
CDR3 DNA: TGTGCCAGCAGGTATAGGGGGACTAGCACAGATACGCAGTATTTT
V gene: TRBV6-1
J gene: TRBJ2-3
D gene: NA
clone size: NA

CDR3 protein: CASSLWSRVNQPQHF
CDR3 DNA: TGTGCCAGCAGCTTATGGTCCAGGGTGAATCAGCCCCAGCATTTT
V gene: TRBV7-2
J gene: TRBJ1-5
D gene: NA
clone size: NA

CDR3 protein: CASSARRPETQYF
CDR3 DNA: TGTGCCAGCAGCGCACGCCGACCGGAGACCCAGTACTTC
V gene: TRBV7-6
J gene: TRBJ2-5
D gene: NA
clone size: NA

CDR3 protein: CASSFLVTDTQYF
CDR3 DNA: TGTGCCAGCAGCTTCCTCGTCACAGATACGCAGTATTTT
V gene: TRBV7-9
J gene: TRBJ2-3
D gene: NA
clone size: NA

CDR3 protein: CASSEWDRGYEQYF
CDR3 DNA: TGTGCCAGCAGTGAATGGGACAGGGGCTACGAGCAGTACTTC
V gene: TRBV6-1
J gene: TRBJ2-7
D gene: TRBD1
clone size: NA

CDR3 protein: CASRPEGVTNQPQHF
CDR3 DNA: TGTGCCAGCAGGCCTGAGGGGGTAACAAATCAGCCCCAGCATTTT
V gene: TRBV6-5
J gene: TRBJ1-5
D gene: NA
clone size: NA

CDR3 protein: CASSSLRTGVGTDTQYF
CDR3 DNA: TGTGCCAGCAGTTCTCTACGGACAGGGGTGGGCACAGATACGCAGTATTTT
V gene: TRBV27
J gene: TRBJ2-3
D gene: TRBD1
clone size: NA

CDR3 protein: CASSANPGTGSYEQYF
CDR3 DNA: TGTGCCAGTAGTGCTAACCCCGGGACTGGATCCTACGAGCAGTACTTC
V gene: TRBV19
J gene: TRBJ2-7
D gene: NA
clone size: NA

CDR3 protein: CASSYKAGVGEQYF
CDR3 DNA: TGTGCCAGCAGCTACAAAGCGGGAGTCGGTGAGCAGTACTTC
V gene: TRBV27
J gene: TRBJ2-7
D gene: TRBD2
clone size: NA

CDR3 protein: CAWSSTSIYNEQFF
CDR3 DNA: TGTGCCTGGAGTTCAACTAGCATCTACAATGAGCAGTTCTTC
V gene: TRBV30
J gene: TRBJ2-1
D gene: NA
clone size: NA

CDR3 protein: CASSRTGRENTIYF
CDR3 DNA: TGTGCCAGCAGCCGGACAGGGCGCGAAAACACCATATATTTT
V gene: TRBV7-9
J gene: TRBJ1-3
D gene: TRBD1
clone size: NA

CDR3 protein: CASSVDRVGDQRDRGLGANVLTF
CDR3 DNA: TGTGCCAGCAGCGTAGATCGGGTCGGAGACCAGCGGGACAGGGGGCTTGGGGCCAACGTCCTGACTTTC
V gene: TRBV9
J gene: TRBJ2-6
D gene: TRBD1
clone size: NA

CDR3 protein: CASSSGGVTTGGTDTQYF
CDR3 DNA: TGTGCCAGCAGCTCAGGGGGCGTAACGACGGGAGGAACAGATACGCAGTATTTT
V gene: TRBV7-2
J gene: TRBJ2-3
D gene: NA
clone size: once

CDR3 protein: CASSLRSSGAGELFF
CDR3 DNA: TGCGCCAGCAGCTTGCGTTCTAGCGGAGCCGGGGAGCTGTTTTTT
V gene: TRBV5-1
J gene: TRBJ2-2
D gene: TRBD2
clone size: NA

CDR3 protein: CASSLIASEQYF
CDR3 DNA: TGTGCCAGCAGCTTGATTGCTAGCGAGCAGTACTTC
V gene: TRBV5-6
J gene: TRBJ2-7
D gene: NA
clone size: NA

CDR3 protein: CASSLATSGATTDTQYF
CDR3 DNA: TGTGCCAGCAGCTTAGCGACTAGCGGAGCTACCACAGATACGCAGTATTTT
V gene: TRBV7-2
J gene: TRBJ2-3
D gene: TRBD2
clone size: NA

CDR3 protein: CASSYGGRLSGNTIYF
CDR3 DNA: TGTGCCAGCAGTTACGGGGGACGGCTCTCTGGAAACACCATATATTTT
V gene: TRBV6-5
J gene: TRBJ1-3
D gene: NA
clone size: NA

CDR3 protein: CASSLWKSNEKLFF
CDR3 DNA: TGTGCCAGCAGCTTGTGGAAGTCTAATGAAAAACTGTTTTTT
V gene: TRBV5-6
J gene: TRBJ1-4
D gene: NA
clone size: NA

CDR3 protein: CASSELAGESAGELFF
CDR3 DNA: TGCGCCAGCAGCGAGTTAGCGGGAGAATCGGCCGGGGAGCTGTTTTTT
V gene: TRBV4-1
J gene: TRBJ2-2
D gene: TRBD2
clone size: NA

CDR3 protein: CASSQDRGLSGELFF
CDR3 DNA: TGTGCCAGCAGTCAGGACAGGGGGCTGAGCGGGGAGCTGTTTTTT
V gene: TRBV6-5
J gene: TRBJ2-2
D gene: TRBD1
clone size: NA

CDR3 protein: CASSLLTSGSGEQYF
CDR3 DNA: TGTGCCAGCAGCTTATTGACCAGCGGGAGTGGTGAGCAGTACTTC
V gene: TRBV11-2
J gene: TRBJ2-7
D gene: TRBD2
clone size: NA

CDR3 protein: CASSEGLFSETQYF
CDR3 DNA: TGTGCCAGCAGCGAGGGTTTGTTTTCGGAGACCCAGTACTTC
V gene: TRBV6-5
J gene: TRBJ2-5
D gene: NA
clone size: NA

CDR3 protein: CASSQDPQGALPTGELFF
CDR3 DNA: TGCGCCAGCAGCCAAGACCCCCAAGGGGCCCTACCAACCGGGGAGCTGTTTTTT
V gene: TRBV4-1
J gene: TRBJ2-2
D gene: NA
clone size: NA

CDR3 protein: CASSFTFRGSRPLNEQFF
CDR3 DNA: TGTGCCAGCAGTTTTACCTTCCGCGGGAGTAGGCCCCTAAATGAGCAGTTCTTC
V gene: TRBV27
J gene: TRBJ2-1
D gene: TRBD2
clone size: NA

CDR3 protein: CASSLSQLAGANEQFF
CDR3 DNA: TGTGCCAGCAGTTTATCTCAACTAGCGGGAGCCAATGAGCAGTTCTTC
V gene: TRBV27
J gene: TRBJ2-1
D gene: TRBD2
clone size: NA

CDR3 protein: CSVGWDRGSYNEQFF
CDR3 DNA: TGCAGCGTTGGTTGGGACAGGGGGTCCTACAATGAGCAGTTCTTC
V gene: TRBV29-1
J gene: TRBJ2-1
D gene: TRBD1
clone size: NA

CDR3 protein: CASNEGQVNYGYTF
CDR3 DNA: TGTGCCAGCAACGAGGGACAAGTCAACTATGGCTACACCTTC
V gene: TRBV7-8
J gene: TRBJ1-2
D gene: NA
clone size: NA

CDR3 protein: CASSLRQGYEQYF
CDR3 DNA: TGTGCCAGCAGCTTGCGACAGGGTTACGAGCAGTACTTC
V gene: TRBV5-8
J gene: TRBJ2-7
D gene: TRBD1
clone size: NA

CDR3 protein: CAVSGTGDYEQYF
CDR3 DNA: TGTGCCGTCTCCGGGACAGGAGACTACGAGCAGTACTTC
V gene: TRBV7-9
J gene: TRBJ2-7
D gene: TRBD1
clone size: NA

CDR3 protein: CATSYRDNYEQYF
CDR3 DNA: TGTGCCACTTCTTACAGGGATAACTACGAGCAGTACTTC
V gene: TRBV19
J gene: TRBJ2-7
D gene: NA
clone size: NA

CDR3 protein: CASSQVGGSSYEQYF
CDR3 DNA: TGCGCCAGCAGCCAAGTTGGCGGGAGCTCCTACGAGCAGTACTTC
V gene: TRBV4-1
J gene: TRBJ2-7
D gene: TRBD2
clone size: NA

CDR3 protein: CASSSGGGGTYSYEQYF
CDR3 DNA: TGTGCCAGCAGCTCGGGTGGGGGTGGCACCTACTCCTACGAGCAGTACTTC
V gene: TRBV5-7
J gene: TRBJ2-7
D gene: NA
clone size: NA

CDR3 protein: CASSSDRGLLRYEQYF
CDR3 DNA: TGTGCCAGCAGTTCCGACAGGGGATTATTGAGATACGAGCAGTACTTC
V gene: TRBV27
J gene: TRBJ2-7
D gene: TRBD1
clone size: NA

CDR3 protein: CASSLKGYNTEAFF
CDR3 DNA: TGCGCCAGCAGCTTGAAGGGTTATAACACTGAAGCTTTCTTT
V gene: TRBV5-1
J gene: TRBJ1-1
D gene: NA
clone size: NA

CDR3 protein: CASSQGTGLTDTQYF
CDR3 DNA: TGCGCCAGCAGCCAAGGGACCGGACTCACAGATACGCAGTATTTT
V gene: TRBV4-3
J gene: TRBJ2-3
D gene: NA
clone size: NA

CDR3 protein: CASSQTGTGTYEQYF
CDR3 DNA: TGCGCCAGCAGCCAAACCGGGACAGGAACCTACGAGCAGTACTTC
V gene: TRBV4-1
J gene: TRBJ2-7
D gene: TRBD1
clone size: NA

CDR3 protein: CASVGYYEQYF
CDR3 DNA: TGTGCCAGCGTAGGATACTACGAGCAGTACTTC
V gene: TRBV11-2
J gene: TRBJ2-7
D gene: NA
clone size: NA